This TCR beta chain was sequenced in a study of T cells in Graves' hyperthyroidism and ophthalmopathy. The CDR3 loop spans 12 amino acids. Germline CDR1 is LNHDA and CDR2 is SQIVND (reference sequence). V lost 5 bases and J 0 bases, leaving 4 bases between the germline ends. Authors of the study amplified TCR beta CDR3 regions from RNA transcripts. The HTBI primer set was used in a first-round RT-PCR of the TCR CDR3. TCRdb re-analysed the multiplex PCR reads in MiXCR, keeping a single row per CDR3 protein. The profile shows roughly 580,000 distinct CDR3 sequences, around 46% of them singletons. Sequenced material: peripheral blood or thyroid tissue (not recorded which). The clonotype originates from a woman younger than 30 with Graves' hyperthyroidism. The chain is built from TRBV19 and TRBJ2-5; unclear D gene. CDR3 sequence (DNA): TGTGCCAGTAGTGAACACCAAGAGACCCAGTACTTC. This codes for CASSEHQETQYF. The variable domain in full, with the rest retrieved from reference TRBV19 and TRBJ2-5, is DGGITQSPKYLFRKEGQNVTLSCEQNLNHDAMYWYRQDPGQGLRLIYYSQIVNDFQKGDIAEGYSVSREKKESFPLTVTSAQKNPTAFYLCASSEHQETQYFGPGTRLLVL.